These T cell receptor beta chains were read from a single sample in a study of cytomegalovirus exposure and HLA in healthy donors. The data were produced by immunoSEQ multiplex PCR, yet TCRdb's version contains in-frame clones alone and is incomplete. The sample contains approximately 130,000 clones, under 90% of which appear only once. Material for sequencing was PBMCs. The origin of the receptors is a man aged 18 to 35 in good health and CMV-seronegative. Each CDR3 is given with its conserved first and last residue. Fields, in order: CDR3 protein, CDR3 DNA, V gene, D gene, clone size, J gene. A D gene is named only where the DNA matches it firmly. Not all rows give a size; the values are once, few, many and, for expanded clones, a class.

CDR3 protein: CASSAGNQPQHF
CDR3 DNA: TGTGCCAGCAGCGCCGGGAATCAGCCCCAGCATTTT
V gene: TRBV9
D gene: -
clone size: few
J gene: TRBJ1-5

CDR3 protein: CASSPWTANYGYTF
CDR3 DNA: TGTGCCAGCTCACCATGGACAGCTAACTATGGCTACACCTTC
V gene: TRBV18
D gene: -
clone size: few
J gene: TRBJ1-2

CDR3 protein: CASSTTGTYQPQHF
CDR3 DNA: TGTGCCAGCAGTACCACAGGGACCTATCAGCCCCAGCATTTT
V gene: TRBV6-5
D gene: -
clone size: few
J gene: TRBJ1-5

CDR3 protein: CASTVAGGNEQFF
CDR3 DNA: TGCGCCAGCACGGTAGCGGGGGGTAATGAGCAGTTCTTC
V gene: TRBV5-1
D gene: TRBD2
clone size: few
J gene: TRBJ2-1

CDR3 protein: CASRLQGSSYNEQFF
CDR3 DNA: TGTGCCAGCAGACTACAGGGAAGCTCCTACAATGAGCAGTTCTTC
V gene: TRBV6-6
D gene: -
clone size: once
J gene: TRBJ2-1

CDR3 protein: CASSHDQGSNYGYTF
CDR3 DNA: TGCGCCAGCAGCCACGATCAGGGGTCTAACTATGGCTACACCTTC
V gene: TRBV4-3
D gene: -
clone size: -
J gene: TRBJ1-2

CDR3 protein: CASSPPLTVSPLHF
CDR3 DNA: TGTGCCAGCAGTCCGCCCCTGACAGTTTCACCCCTCCACTTT
V gene: TRBV27
D gene: -
clone size: -
J gene: TRBJ1-6

CDR3 protein: CASGLVTSGGYNEQFF
CDR3 DNA: TGTGCTAGTGGTTTGGTGACTAGCGGGGGATACAATGAGCAGTTCTTC
V gene: TRBV12-5
D gene: TRBD2
clone size: -
J gene: TRBJ2-1

CDR3 protein: CASRAQGAQDTQYF
CDR3 DNA: TGTGCCAGCCGCGCTCAGGGGGCGCAAGATACGCAGTATTTT
V gene: TRBV5-4
D gene: TRBD1
clone size: -
J gene: TRBJ2-3

CDR3 protein: CASSLNPNNSPLHF
CDR3 DNA: TGTGCCAGCTCCTTAAACCCTAATAATTCACCCCTCCACTTT
V gene: TRBV2
D gene: -
clone size: -
J gene: TRBJ1-6

CDR3 protein: CASRREDGYTF
CDR3 DNA: TGTGCCAGCAGACGAGAGGATGGCTACACCTTC
V gene: TRBV2
D gene: -
clone size: -
J gene: TRBJ1-2

CDR3 protein: CASSEGASYEQYF
CDR3 DNA: TGCGCCAGCAGTGAGGGAGCCTCCTACGAGCAGTACTTC
V gene: TRBV10-1
D gene: -
clone size: -
J gene: TRBJ2-7

CDR3 protein: CASSDRTSGGRRDTQYF
CDR3 DNA: TGTGCCAGCAGCGATCGGACTAGCGGGGGCCGGCGAGATACGCAGTATTTT
V gene: TRBV5-4
D gene: TRBD2
clone size: -
J gene: TRBJ2-3

CDR3 protein: CSVRVREAYEQYF
CDR3 DNA: TGCAGCGTTCGGGTCAGGGAAGCCTACGAGCAGTACTTC
V gene: TRBV29-1
D gene: -
clone size: -
J gene: TRBJ2-7

CDR3 protein: CASRTGSYEQFF
CDR3 DNA: TGTGCCAGCAGGACAGGGAGCTATGAGCAGTTCTTC
V gene: TRBV27
D gene: TRBD1
clone size: -
J gene: TRBJ2-1

CDR3 protein: CARSLILWDRVYEQYF
CDR3 DNA: TGTGCCAGAAGCTTGATATTATGGGACAGGGTCTACGAGCAGTACTTC
V gene: TRBV5-3
D gene: TRBD1
clone size: -
J gene: TRBJ2-7

CDR3 protein: CASSPGRWGAFF
CDR3 DNA: TGCGCCAGCAGCCCAGGGAGGTGGGGGGCTTTCTTT
V gene: TRBV4-3
D gene: -
clone size: -
J gene: TRBJ1-1

CDR3 protein: CASSERQGYRSGNTIYF
CDR3 DNA: TGCGCCAGCAGCGAAAGACAGGGGTATCGCTCTGGAAACACCATATATTTT
V gene: TRBV5-1
D gene: TRBD1
clone size: -
J gene: TRBJ1-3

CDR3 protein: CAIRTGRQLVEQYF
CDR3 DNA: TGTGCCATCAGGACGGGGAGGCAATTGGTCGAGCAGTACTTC
V gene: TRBV10-3
D gene: -
clone size: -
J gene: TRBJ2-7

CDR3 protein: CASSPHPIYGEQYF
CDR3 DNA: TGTGCCAGCAGTCCCCACCCGATCTACGGCGAGCAGTACTTC
V gene: TRBV27
D gene: -
clone size: -
J gene: TRBJ2-7

CDR3 protein: CASSQSSSGGAYEQYF
CDR3 DNA: TGCGCCAGCAGCCAGAGCTCTAGCGGGGGGGCCTACGAGCAGTACTTC
V gene: TRBV4-3
D gene: TRBD2
clone size: -
J gene: TRBJ2-7

CDR3 protein: CASSVSGVNTEAFF
CDR3 DNA: TGTGCCAGCAGTGTCTCAGGGGTGAACACTGAAGCTTTCTTT
V gene: TRBV6-4
D gene: -
clone size: -
J gene: TRBJ1-1

CDR3 protein: CASSLGQGKGEKLFF
CDR3 DNA: TGCGCCAGCAGCTTGGGACAGGGGAAGGGGGAAAAACTGTTTTTT
V gene: TRBV5-1
D gene: TRBD1
clone size: -
J gene: TRBJ1-4

CDR3 protein: CASSGGQGGEQYF
CDR3 DNA: TGTGCCAGCAGTGGGGGACAGGGGGGCGAGCAGTACTTC
V gene: TRBV25-1
D gene: TRBD1
clone size: -
J gene: TRBJ2-7

CDR3 protein: CASFTSGGAETQYF
CDR3 DNA: TGTGCCAGCTTCACTAGCGGGGGGGCGGAGACCCAGTACTTC
V gene: TRBV6-1
D gene: TRBD2
clone size: few
J gene: TRBJ2-5

CDR3 protein: CATSRDRVGAFF
CDR3 DNA: TGTGCCACCAGCAGAGACAGGGTTGGTGCTTTCTTT
V gene: TRBV15
D gene: -
clone size: -
J gene: TRBJ1-1

CDR3 protein: CASSPRDRAHGYTF
CDR3 DNA: TGTGCCAGCAGCCCGCGGGACAGGGCTCATGGCTACACCTTC
V gene: TRBV7-6
D gene: TRBD1
clone size: -
J gene: TRBJ1-2

CDR3 protein: CASSRARGTNYEQYF
CDR3 DNA: TGTGCCAGCAGCCGCGCCAGGGGTACGAACTACGAGCAGTACTTC
V gene: TRBV6-5
D gene: -
clone size: -
J gene: TRBJ2-7

CDR3 protein: CASSQRTGELFF
CDR3 DNA: TGTGCCAGCAGCCAGAGGACCGGGGAGCTGTTTTTT
V gene: TRBV4-2
D gene: -
clone size: -
J gene: TRBJ2-2

CDR3 protein: CATKSGGYEQYF
CDR3 DNA: TGTGCCACCAAGTCAGGGGGCTACGAGCAGTACTTC
V gene: TRBV27
D gene: TRBD1
clone size: -
J gene: TRBJ2-7

CDR3 protein: CASNDPDGYTF
CDR3 DNA: TGTGCCAGCAATGACCCCGATGGCTACACCTTC
V gene: TRBV2
D gene: -
clone size: -
J gene: TRBJ1-2

CDR3 protein: CASSQGISGQGFYEQYF
CDR3 DNA: TGTGCCAGCAGCCAAGGAATCTCGGGACAGGGGTTCTACGAGCAGTACTTC
V gene: TRBV14
D gene: TRBD1
clone size: -
J gene: TRBJ2-7

CDR3 protein: CASTRTLEANYGYTF
CDR3 DNA: TGTGCCAGCACCCGAACCTTGGAGGCTAACTATGGCTACACCTTC
V gene: TRBV6-6
D gene: -
clone size: few
J gene: TRBJ1-2

CDR3 protein: CASSLVGGGTEAFF
CDR3 DNA: TGCGCCAGCAGCTTGGTAGGGGGCGGCACTGAAGCTTTCTTT
V gene: TRBV5-1
D gene: TRBD1
clone size: few
J gene: TRBJ1-1

CDR3 protein: CASSDELRLDTQYF
CDR3 DNA: TGTGCCAGCAGTGACGAGTTGAGGTTGGATACGCAGTATTTT
V gene: TRBV25-1
D gene: -
clone size: -
J gene: TRBJ2-3

CDR3 protein: CASSRGFADGYTF
CDR3 DNA: TGTGCCAGCTCCAGGGGGTTTGCGGATGGCTACACCTTC
V gene: TRBV11-2
D gene: TRBD1
clone size: few
J gene: TRBJ1-2

CDR3 protein: CASSERPNLDEKLFF
CDR3 DNA: TGTGCCAGCAGCGAGCGCCCTAATCTGGATGAAAAACTGTTTTTT
V gene: TRBV9
D gene: -
clone size: once
J gene: TRBJ1-4

CDR3 protein: CAARVASSTDTQYF
CDR3 DNA: TGTGCCGCTAGGGTAGCGAGTTCGACAGATACGCAGTATTTT
V gene: TRBV7-9
D gene: -
clone size: -
J gene: TRBJ2-3

CDR3 protein: CASRQQGGGSPLHF
CDR3 DNA: TGTGCCAGCAGACAACAGGGGGGGGGTTCACCCCTCCACTTT
V gene: TRBV27
D gene: TRBD1
clone size: -
J gene: TRBJ1-6

CDR3 protein: CASSPTGTHNSPLHF
CDR3 DNA: TGTGCCAGCAGCCCCACAGGGACACATAATTCACCCCTCCACTTT
V gene: TRBV7-6
D gene: -
clone size: once
J gene: TRBJ1-6

CDR3 protein: CAWSALRGGRGSQTQYF
CDR3 DNA: TGTGCCTGGAGTGCCTTAAGGGGGGGCCGAGGGAGTCAGACCCAGTACTTC
V gene: TRBV30
D gene: -
clone size: -
J gene: TRBJ2-5

CDR3 protein: CASSPPSGTGGNQPQHF
CDR3 DNA: TGTGCCAGCTCACCCCCATCCGGGACAGGGGGCAATCAGCCCCAGCATTTT
V gene: TRBV18
D gene: TRBD1
clone size: -
J gene: TRBJ1-5

CDR3 protein: CASSGGSTQETQYF
CDR3 DNA: TGTGCCAGCAGCGGGGGGAGTACCCAAGAGACCCAGTACTTC
V gene: TRBV7-8
D gene: -
clone size: -
J gene: TRBJ2-5

CDR3 protein: CASSWGGAVAGRNTQYF
CDR3 DNA: TGTGCCAGCAGCTGGGGGGGGGCAGTAGCGGGGAGAAATACGCAGTATTTT
V gene: TRBV5-6
D gene: TRBD2
clone size: -
J gene: TRBJ2-3

CDR3 protein: CASSFPQGKMNTEAFF
CDR3 DNA: TGTGCCAGCAGCTTCCCACAGGGCAAAATGAACACTGAAGCTTTCTTT
V gene: TRBV7-9
D gene: -
clone size: -
J gene: TRBJ1-1

CDR3 protein: CASSLEGTPNTEAFF
CDR3 DNA: TGTGCCAGCAGCTTAGAGGGGACACCGAACACTGAAGCTTTCTTT
V gene: TRBV7-9
D gene: -
clone size: few
J gene: TRBJ1-1

CDR3 protein: CAWMRVNTEAFF
CDR3 DNA: TGTGCCTGGATGAGGGTGAACACTGAAGCTTTCTTT
V gene: TRBV30
D gene: -
clone size: -
J gene: TRBJ1-1

CDR3 protein: CASSSRGQGSRKLFF
CDR3 DNA: TGTGCCAGCAGCTCGAGGGGACAGGGAAGTAGGAAACTGTTTTTT
V gene: TRBV13
D gene: TRBD1
clone size: -
J gene: TRBJ1-4

CDR3 protein: CASNPRTNSNQPQHF
CDR3 DNA: TGTGCCAGTAATCCCAGAACTAATAGCAATCAGCCCCAGCATTTT
V gene: TRBV19
D gene: -
clone size: -
J gene: TRBJ1-5

CDR3 protein: CASRLIQVNTEAFF
CDR3 DNA: TGTGCCAGCAGGTTAATTCAGGTGAACACTGAAGCTTTCTTT
V gene: TRBV11-2
D gene: -
clone size: -
J gene: TRBJ1-1